The present TCR beta chain was sequenced within a study of Graves' ophthalmopathy and Graves' hyperthyroidism. Across the study: Peripheral blood was gathered at the point of initial diagnosis, before any treatment started.

The hyperthyroidism patients, aged 18 to 65, had been newly diagnosed, with under 2 months' duration. In germline, CDR1 is KGHSH, CDR2 LQKENI. V lost 3 bases to trimming and J lost 6 bases, with 15 bases between them. The CDR3 extends over 14 amino acids. Amplification of TCR beta CDR3 regions used RNA transcripts. Following a first-round RT-PCR that used HTBI primers, a second-round multiplex PCR was carried out. From the multiplex PCR reads, TCRdb called clonotypes with MiXCR, one entry per CDR3 protein. The table has hundreds of thousands of distinct CDR3 sequences, roughly 20% seen once. Sequencing was performed on peripheral blood. The rearrangement joins TRBV18 to TRBJ2-7; D tentatively fits TRBD1 or TRBD2 (7 bases each). This clonotype originated in a woman in her late teens or twenties with stable Graves' hyperthyroidism. Some clones in this sample may be carry-over from other donors' samples. CDR3 sequence reads: CASSPPGGGAEQYF. CDR3 in DNA: TGTGCCAGCTCACCTCCAGGGGGGGGAGCCGAGCAGTACTTC.